This T cell receptor (beta chain) appears in the sequencing data of a study of early T cells in non-severe SARS-CoV-2 infection. As for the study in general: The input, bulk RNA from unsorted whole blood, was sequenced, and chains were unpaired. Whole-study results and caveats: VDJdb matching, biased toward anti-spike CD8 responses, missed private and CD4 specificities.

A remark on this clonotype: Antigen unknown.

Germline lookup yields CDR1 SEHNR and CDR2 FQNEAQ (reference sequence). Trimming pared 1 base from V and 4 bases from J, leaving 13 bases between. This CDR3 spans 15 amino acids. The protocol attached unique molecular identifiers to individual cDNA molecules. TCRdb fed the 5' RACE reads into MiXCR, producing one record per CDR3 protein. The profile covers approximately 52,000 distinct CDR3 sequences, with 8% to 10% appearing a single time and about a tenth taken by the ten largest. The chain joins TRBV7-9 to TRBJ1-2; perhaps TRBD1 as D (6 bases). The origin of this receptor is an adult who was a healthcare worker with PCR-confirmed SARS-CoV-2 infection or an uninfected control (not recorded which). Sequencing was carried out using whole blood. The CDR3 DNA reads TGTGCCAGCAGCTTAGGGGACAAGGACTTCTATGGCTACACCTTC. It specifies CASSLGDKDFYGYTF.